This TCR beta chain was captured in a study of control samples from healthy donors and cancer patients. Generated by immunoSEQ multiplex PCR, the TCRdb table keeps only in-frame clones and is missing some. The table shows about 190,000 clones, with approximately 90% occurring only once. V lost 2 bases, J lost 6 bases, and 16 bases lay in between. The V gene's germline CDR1 is KGHSH and CDR2 LQKENI. The CDR3 is 15 residues long. The gene calls are TRBV18 and TRBJ1-1; unclear D gene. The clonotype comes from a man aged 25 to 40 in good health. Sequencing was performed on blood. The CDR3 region has the DNA TGTGCCAGCTCACCAGGCGACCGCTGGACCTCTGAAGCTTTCTTT. This codes for CASSPGDRWTSEAFF.